The rows below give T cell receptor beta chains drawn from one sample of a study of neoadjuvant anti-PD-1 for oral cavity cancer. This table comes from immunoSEQ multiplex PCR, and its TCRdb copy is limited to in-frame clones, with some not included. The sample holds about 68,000 clones, 80% to 90% seen once. This material consisted of PBMCs, taken after nivolumab (anti-PD-1) treatment. These receptors originate from a person between 35 and 79 years old with oral cavity squamous cell carcinoma. The CDR3 runs from the conserved cysteine through the conserved F or W. D genes are given only for firm matches. Where a row states a size, it is once, few, many or the class of an expanded clone; other rows omit it.

j_call clone_size d_call v_call cdr3_aa cdr3_nt
TRBJ1-1 - - TRBV19 CASSPTDNTEAFF TGTGCCAGTAGTCCGACAGATAACACTGAAGCTTTCTTT
TRBJ1-1 once TRBD1 TRBV19 CASSISRGLGEAFF TGTGCCAGTAGTATTTCCAGGGGGCTAGGTGAAGCTTTCTTT
TRBJ2-2 - TRBD2 TRBV10-2 CASGLAGTGELFF TGCGCCAGCGGCCTAGCGGGGACCGGGGAGCTGTTTTTT
TRBJ2-7 - - TRBV4-1 CASSQDQEVPGEQYF TGCGCCAGCAGCCAGGACCAGGAGGTCCCGGGGGAGCAGTACTTC
TRBJ2-4 few TRBD1 TRBV6-5 CASSSGTGKNIQYF TGTGCCAGCAGTTCCGGGACAGGAAAAAACATTCAGTACTTC
TRBJ2-2 - - TRBV27 CASSSTLGRNTGELFF TGTGCCAGCAGTTCTACTCTAGGGAGGAACACCGGGGAGCTGTTTTTT
TRBJ2-1 - - TRBV28 CASSTSRDRYNEQFF TGTGCCAGCAGTACCTCTAGAGACAGGTACAATGAGCAGTTCTTC
TRBJ2-1 - - TRBV19 CASSLARTTNEQFF TGTGCCAGTAGCCTGGCAAGGACTACAAATGAGCAGTTCTTC
TRBJ2-3 few - TRBV13 CASSFPGRTDTQYF TGTGCCAGCAGCTTTCCGGGAAGGACAGATACGCAGTATTTT
TRBJ2-7 once - TRBV5-1 CASSHRPEGFEQYF TGCGCCAGCAGCCACCGACCGGAGGGGTTCGAGCAGTACTTC
TRBJ1-5 - TRBD1 TRBV4-1 CASSQGQGRGYSNQPQHF TGCGCCAGCAGCCAAGGACAGGGGAGAGGATATAGCAATCAGCCCCAGCATTTT
TRBJ1-1 once TRBD1 TRBV29-1 CSSTGAREAFF TGCAGCTCCACAGGGGCCAGGGAAGCTTTCTTT
TRBJ1-3 - - TRBV6-5 CASSYSTSGNTIYF TGTGCCAGCAGTTACTCGACTTCTGGAAACACCATATATTTT
TRBJ2-2 - - TRBV2 CASKAGRLTGELFF TGTGCCTCCAAGGCAGGGAGGTTGACCGGGGAGCTGTTTTTT
TRBJ2-7 few TRBD2 TRBV6-1 CASSARGGLAAPYEQYF TGTGCCAGCAGTGCTCGGGGGGGCCTAGCGGCCCCCTACGAGCAGTACTTC
TRBJ2-5 - TRBD1 TRBV5-6 CASSRDRGQETQYF TGTGCCAGCAGCCGGGACAGGGGGCAGGAGACCCAGTACTTC
TRBJ2-7 - - TRBV11-2 CASSLEREPGYEQYF TGTGCCAGCAGCTTAGAACGGGAGCCGGGCTACGAGCAGTACTTC
TRBJ2-5 once TRBD1 TRBV5-8 CASSLGQGAEETQYF TGTGCCAGCAGCTTGGGGCAGGGGGCAGAGGAGACCCAGTACTTC
TRBJ2-3 - TRBD2 TRBV30 CAWSVLGGTSGSFMQYF TGTGCCTGGAGTGTACTAGGCGGAACTAGCGGGAGTTTCATGCAGTATTTT
TRBJ2-7 - TRBD2 TRBV30 CAWTLAGGYEQYF TGTGCCTGGACCTTAGCGGGAGGGTACGAGCAGTACTTC
TRBJ2-5 - TRBD1 TRBV5-1 CASSWTGEETQYF TGCGCCAGCAGCTGGACAGGGGAAGAGACCCAGTACTTC
TRBJ1-4 - TRBD1 TRBV4-2 CASSYRDRNEKLFF TGTGCCAGCAGCTACCGGGACAGGAATGAAAAACTGTTTTTT
TRBJ1-2 - - TRBV21-1 CASSKGAGDEYGYTF TGTGCCAGCAGCAAAGGGGCAGGGGATGAATATGGCTACACCTTC
TRBJ2-6 - - TRBV11-3 CASSIDSSGANVLTF TGTGCCAGCAGCATAGATAGCTCTGGGGCCAACGTCCTGACTTTC
TRBJ1-5 medium-sized - TRBV6-6 CASRSGQADSNQPQHF TGTGCCAGCAGGTCGGGACAAGCAGATAGCAATCAGCCCCAGCATTTT
TRBJ2-7 - TRBD2 TRBV9 CASSVGWEGYEQYF TGTGCCAGCAGCGTAGGGTGGGAGGGATACGAGCAGTACTTC
TRBJ2-7 - - TRBV28 CASSSTVSSYEQYF TGTGCCAGCAGTTCGACCGTATCCTCCTACGAGCAGTACTTC
TRBJ2-5 - - TRBV5-1 CASSPGRIQETQYF TGCGCCAGCAGCCCGGGACGGATCCAAGAGACCCAGTACTTC
TRBJ2-2 - TRBD2 TRBV10-3 CAISDSLLAGGSPGELFF TGTGCCATCAGTGATTCGCTCCTAGCGGGGGGGAGTCCCGGGGAGCTGTTTTTT
TRBJ1-1 - - TRBV9 CASSATSGTEAFF TGTGCCAGCAGCGCCACGAGTGGCACTGAAGCTTTCTTT
TRBJ1-1 - - TRBV6-1 CASSEGGQRTEAFF TGTGCCAGCAGTGAAGGAGGACAGCGCACTGAAGCTTTCTTT
TRBJ1-5 - TRBD1 TRBV10-2 CAVQGGNQPQHF TGCGCCGTACAGGGGGGCAATCAGCCCCAGCATTTT
TRBJ2-7 - - TRBV20-1 CSAMLTYEQYF TGCAGTGCTATGTTGACCTACGAGCAGTACTTC
TRBJ2-1 once TRBD2 TRBV4-2 CASGAGGFDEQFF TGTGCCAGCGGAGCGGGAGGGTTCGATGAGCAGTTCTTC
TRBJ2-7 - - TRBV6-5 CASSKTGVSSYEQYF TGTGCCAGCAGTAAGACAGGCGTTAGCTCCTACGAGCAGTACTTC
TRBJ2-7 few - TRBV5-4 CASSLEEWGRQYF TGTGCCAGCAGCTTGGAAGAGTGGGGGAGACAGTACTTC
TRBJ1-5 - - TRBV28 CASRLSTEPQHF TGTGCCAGCAGGTTATCAACGGAGCCCCAGCATTTT
TRBJ2-1 - TRBD2 TRBV15 CATRTGTSAYNEQFF TGTGCCACCAGGACCGGGACTAGCGCATACAATGAGCAGTTCTTC
TRBJ1-1 once - TRBV6-5 CASRADPVNTEAFF TGTGCCAGCAGGGCCGATCCTGTGAACACTGAAGCTTTCTTT
TRBJ2-7 - - TRBV10-1 CASRPPYEQYF TGCGCCAGCAGACCTCCCTACGAGCAGTACTTC